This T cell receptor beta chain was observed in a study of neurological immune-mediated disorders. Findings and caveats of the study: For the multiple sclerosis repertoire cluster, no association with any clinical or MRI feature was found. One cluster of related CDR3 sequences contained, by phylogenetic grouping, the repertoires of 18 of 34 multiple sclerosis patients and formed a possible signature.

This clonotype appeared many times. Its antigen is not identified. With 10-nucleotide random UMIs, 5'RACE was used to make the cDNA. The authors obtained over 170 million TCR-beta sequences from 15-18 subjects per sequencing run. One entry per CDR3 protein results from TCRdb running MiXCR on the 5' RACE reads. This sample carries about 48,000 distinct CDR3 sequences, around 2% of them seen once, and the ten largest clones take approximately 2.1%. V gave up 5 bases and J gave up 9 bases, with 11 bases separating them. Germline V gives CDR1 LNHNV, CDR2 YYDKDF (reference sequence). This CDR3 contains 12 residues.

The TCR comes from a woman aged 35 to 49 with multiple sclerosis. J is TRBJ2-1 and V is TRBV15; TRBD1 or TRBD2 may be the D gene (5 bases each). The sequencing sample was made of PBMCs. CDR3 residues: CATSGSGLEQFF. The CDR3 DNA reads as TGTGCCACCAGCGGTTCGGGGCTTGAGCAGTTCTTC.